Detailed here is one TCR beta chain. The antigen is unknown. Germline V gene sequence: CDR1 MNHEY, CDR2 SMNVEV (reference sequence). Germline trimming cut 4 bases from V and 5 bases from J; bases unmatched to any gene: 6. The length of the CDR3 is 14 residues. The study ran its PCR with 60 Vbeta and 13 Jbeta primers. Per the original data handling: An analysis performed later counted 81 million or so unique TCR beta chains (around 10 million of them shared). Sequenced by immunoSEQ multiplex PCR; TCRdb stores in-frame clones only, minus some. V and J calls and clone size are as listed in that table; D and trimming were resolved from the DNA. Here the sample spans 95,000 to 150,000 clones, more than 60% being singletons. The data originate from a study of cytomegalovirus exposure and HLA in healthy donors. Broader study findings: The authors confirmed in vitro that three CMV-associated chains were specific for CMV antigens. Indistinguishable V segments such as TRBV6-2 and TRBV6-3 were excluded. Previous analysis showed most TCR beta V segments were productive about 87% or about 30% of the time.

The sequencing sample was made of PBMCs. The gene calls are TRBV27 and TRBJ2-7, with 9 nucleotides matching TRBD2. The source of this sequence is a woman in her forties in good health and CMV-seropositive. DNA of the CDR3: TGTGCCAGCAGTTCACCCGGGACTAGCAACGAGCAGTACTTC. Residues: CASSSPGTSNEQYF.